The 3 T cell receptor beta chains below were found in one sample sequenced in a study of blood T cell repertoires in COVID-19. Using immunoSEQ multiplex PCR, the repertoire was profiled, and TCRdb retains in-frame clones only, with some absent. The data hold about 320,000 clones, with about 92% observed a single time. Sequencing was carried out using PBMCs or T cells enriched from blood (not recorded which). These receptors came from a man aged 60 to 69 who had recovered from COVID-19.

There are a few counts of this clone. This chain joins TRBV7-9 and TRBJ2-3; D not resolved. V lost 5 bases and J 1 base, leaving 13 bases between the germline ends. The CDR3 sequence is 15 residues long. From germline, CDR1 is SEHNR and CDR2 FQNEAQ (reference sequence). CDR3 region: CASSSNSIGTDTQYF. The CDR3 nucleotides read TGTGCCAGCAGCAGCAACAGTATCGGCACAGATACGCAGTATTTT.

The chain has TRBV7-8 and TRBJ2-7; D is perhaps TRBD2 (5 bases). The CDR3 is 14 amino acids. Trimming cost V 3 bases and J 7 bases, with 16 bases left between them. The germline CDR1 and CDR2 sequences are SGHVS and FQNEAQ. CDR3 DNA sequence: TGTGCCAGCAGCTTCCCTCGTGAGGGCGGGGAGCAGTACTTC. This translates into CASSFPREGGEQYF.

The chain has TRBV10-3 and TRBJ1-1, with TRBD1 matching 7 bases. The CDR3 spans 14 residues. The V and J ends lost 3 bases and 4 bases, in that order; junction bases with no gene match: 5. CDR1 and CDR2 (germline): ENHRY, SYGVKD. Here the CDR3 reads CAISDLGGVTEAFF. The CDR3 DNA is TGTGCCATCAGTGATTTAGGGGGCGTCACTGAAGCTTTCTTT.